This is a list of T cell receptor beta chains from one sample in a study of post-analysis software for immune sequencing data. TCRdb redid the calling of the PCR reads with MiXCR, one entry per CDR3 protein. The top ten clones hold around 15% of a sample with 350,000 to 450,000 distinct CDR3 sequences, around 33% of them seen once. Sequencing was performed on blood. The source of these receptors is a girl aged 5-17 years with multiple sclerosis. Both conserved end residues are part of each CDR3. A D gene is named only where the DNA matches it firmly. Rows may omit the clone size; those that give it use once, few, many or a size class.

CASSPTSGGFTDTQYF	TGCGCCAGCAGCCCCACTAGCGGGGGGTTCACAGATACGCAGTATTTT	TRBV5-1	-	TRBD2	TRBJ2-3
CASSLLGQGRTSPLHF	TGTGCCAGCAGCCTGCTAGGACAGGGAAGGACTTCACCCCTCCACTTT	TRBV4-2	-	TRBD1	TRBJ1-6
CSAISGESTDTQYF	TGCAGTGCTATAAGCGGGGAGAGCACAGATACGCAGTATTTT	TRBV20-1	few	TRBD2	TRBJ2-3
CASGLNPRGLSDEMVNTEAFF	TGTGCTAGTGGTTTGAACCCGAGAGGGTTGAGCGACGAAATGGTGAACACTGAAGCTTTCTTT	TRBV12-5	few	-	TRBJ1-1
CASSLAGGNQETQYF	TGTGCCAGCAGCTTAGCAGGGGGGAACCAAGAGACCCAGTACTTC	TRBV7-3	few	-	TRBJ2-5
CSAMPGTYNEQFF	TGCAGTGCTATGCCCGGGACTTACAATGAGCAGTTCTTC	TRBV20-1	few	-	TRBJ2-1
CASSAQGGSADTQYF	TGCGCCAGCAGCGCCCAAGGTGGGTCGGCAGATACGCAGTATTTT	TRBV4-1	-	-	TRBJ2-3
CSARDVLSYNEQFF	TGCAGTGCTAGAGATGTCCTCTCCTACAATGAGCAGTTCTTC	TRBV20-1	few	-	TRBJ2-1
CASSDSMGQGINEQFF	TGTGCCAGCAGTGACTCCATGGGACAGGGGATCAATGAGCAGTTCTTC	TRBV6-4	-	TRBD1	TRBJ2-1
CAISEPDRTEAFF	TGTGCCATCAGTGAACCGGACAGGACTGAAGCTTTCTTT	TRBV10-3	-	TRBD1	TRBJ1-1
CSARGTSVAEQYF	TGCAGCGCCCGGGGCACGTCTGTCGCCGAGCAGTACTTC	TRBV29-1	few	-	TRBJ2-7
CASSFATGGKNIQYF	TGTGCCAGCAGTTTCGCTACGGGGGGCAAAAACATTCAGTACTTC	TRBV12-3/TRBV12-4	-	TRBD2	TRBJ2-4
CASSQGQANEQFF	TGTGCCAGCAGCCAAGGACAGGCCAATGAGCAGTTCTTC	TRBV13	-	TRBD1	TRBJ2-1
CASSRASGGNNEQFF	TGTGCCAGCAGTCGAGCTTCGGGGGGGAACAATGAGCAGTTCTTC	TRBV25-1	many	TRBD2	TRBJ2-1
CASSQTGQEEAFF	TGTGCCAGCAGCCAAACGGGACAGGAGGAAGCTTTCTTT	TRBV3-1	-	TRBD1	TRBJ1-1
CATSEAREVGLETQYF	TGTGCCACCAGCGAGGCTAGGGAAGTCGGATTAGAGACCCAGTACTTC	TRBV15	few	-	TRBJ2-5
CASRDRGVNQLQHF	TGTGCCAGCAGGGACAGGGGAGTTAATCAGCTCCAGCATTTT	TRBV12-3/TRBV12-4	few	TRBD1	TRBJ1-5